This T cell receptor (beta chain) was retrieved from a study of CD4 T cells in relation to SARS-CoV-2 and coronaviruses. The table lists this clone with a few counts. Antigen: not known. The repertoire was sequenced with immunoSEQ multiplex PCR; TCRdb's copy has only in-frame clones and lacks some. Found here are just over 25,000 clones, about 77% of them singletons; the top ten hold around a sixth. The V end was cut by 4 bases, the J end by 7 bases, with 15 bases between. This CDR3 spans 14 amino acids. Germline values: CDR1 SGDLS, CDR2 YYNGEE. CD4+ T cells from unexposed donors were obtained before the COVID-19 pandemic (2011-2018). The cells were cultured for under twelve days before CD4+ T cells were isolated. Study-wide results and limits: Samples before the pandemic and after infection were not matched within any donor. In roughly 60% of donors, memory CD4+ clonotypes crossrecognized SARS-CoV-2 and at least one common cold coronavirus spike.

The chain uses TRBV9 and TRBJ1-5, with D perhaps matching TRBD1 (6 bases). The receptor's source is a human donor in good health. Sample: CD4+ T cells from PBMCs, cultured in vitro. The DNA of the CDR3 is TGTGCCAGCAGCCCGCGTGGGGGCGGGCAGCCCCAGCATTTT. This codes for CASSPRGGGQPQHF.